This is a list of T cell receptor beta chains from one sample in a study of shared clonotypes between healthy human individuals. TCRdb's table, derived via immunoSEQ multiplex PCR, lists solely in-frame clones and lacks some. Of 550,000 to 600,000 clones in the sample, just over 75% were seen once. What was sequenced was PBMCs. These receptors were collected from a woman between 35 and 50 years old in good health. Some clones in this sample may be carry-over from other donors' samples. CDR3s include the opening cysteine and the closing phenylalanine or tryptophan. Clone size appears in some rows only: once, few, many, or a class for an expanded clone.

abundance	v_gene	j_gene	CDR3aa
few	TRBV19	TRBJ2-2	CASTTPNTGELFF
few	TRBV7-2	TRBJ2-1	CASRNSGSYEQFF
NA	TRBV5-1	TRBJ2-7	CASSFGEGTSGRQWHF
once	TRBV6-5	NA	CASTPGVGALYEQYF
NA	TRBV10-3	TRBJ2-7	CAIGSQGYEQYF
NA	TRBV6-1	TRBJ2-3	CASSSGTSDTDTQYF
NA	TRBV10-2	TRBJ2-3	CASSESMTGRADTQYF
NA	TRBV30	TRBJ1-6	CAWSGSYNSPLHF
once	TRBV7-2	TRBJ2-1	CASMVASPNEQFF
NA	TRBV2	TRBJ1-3	CASSVGQGSGNTIYF
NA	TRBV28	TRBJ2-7	CASSRPGIIHEQYF
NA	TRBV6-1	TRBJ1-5	CASSEAVGNQPQHF
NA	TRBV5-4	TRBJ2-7	CASSPRTSGRKFAYEQYF
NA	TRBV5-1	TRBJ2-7	CASSLTGGPYEQYF
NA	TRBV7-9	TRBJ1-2	CASSLGFWDRANYGYTF
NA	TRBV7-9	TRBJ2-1	CASSLGLAGAHEQFF
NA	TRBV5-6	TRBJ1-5	CASSKGQGVQPQHF
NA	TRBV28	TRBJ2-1	CASSLDDRGRLLNEQFF
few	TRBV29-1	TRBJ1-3	CSVEDPNRVSGNTIYF